The rows below give T cell receptor beta chains drawn from one sample of a study of shared clonotypes between healthy human individuals. Clones were read by immunoSEQ multiplex PCR, and TCRdb kept only the in-frame ones, dropping some. This table has approximately 350,000 clones, 96% appearing once. Sequencing input: memory CD8+ T cells sorted from blood. These receptors originate from a man in his thirties or forties in good health. CDR3s include the opening cysteine and the closing phenylalanine or tryptophan. Each record gives: V gene, CDR3 length, D gene, J gene, clone size, CDR3 protein, CDR3 DNA. D genes are given only for firm matches. Expanded clones get a size class; other rows say once, few or many, or leave the size out.

TRBV4-1	15	NA	TRBJ2-1	NA	CASSKVGGGYNEQFF	TGCGCCAGCAGCAAGGTAGGGGGAGGGTACAATGAGCAGTTCTTC
TRBV7-6	15	NA	TRBJ1-3	once	CASSLTPQLGNTIYF	TGTGCCAGCAGCTTAACGCCCCAGCTCGGAAACACCATATATTTT
TRBV6-1	15	NA	TRBJ1-2	NA	CASSSTPGGAGGYTF	TGTGCCAGCAGTTCCACCCCTGGGGGCGCAGGAGGCTACACCTTC
TRBV30	15	TRBD2	TRBJ2-1	NA	CAWDSSGSSYNEQFF	TGTGCCTGGGACTCTAGCGGGAGCTCCTACAATGAGCAGTTCTTC
TRBV10-3	12	NA	TRBJ2-7	NA	CAISGTDYEQYF	TGTGCCATCAGTGGGACGGACTACGAGCAGTACTTC
TRBV7-6	15	TRBD2	TRBJ2-2	NA	CASRSIGRVTGELFF	TGTGCCAGCAGATCCATCGGGAGGGTGACCGGGGAGCTGTTTTTT
TRBV18	14	TRBD2	TRBJ2-1	NA	CASSSLAGYNEQFF	TGTGCCAGCTCATCCCTAGCGGGGTACAATGAGCAGTTCTTC
TRBV5-1	14	TRBD2	TRBJ2-5	NA	CASSLVLAGETQYF	TGCGCCAGCAGCTTGGTGCTAGCGGGAGAGACCCAGTACTTC
TRBV4-1	14	TRBD1	TRBJ2-7	NA	CASSQYRGTYEQYF	TGCGCCAGCAGCCAGTACAGGGGAACCTACGAGCAGTACTTC
TRBV6-5	14	NA	TRBJ2-7	NA	CASSYSREGYEQYF	TGTGCCAGCAGTTACTCCCGGGAAGGCTACGAGCAGTACTTC
TRBV21-1	14	NA	TRBJ2-7	once	CASSRYPGTGEQYF	TGTGCCAGCAGCAGATACCCCGGGACGGGGGAGCAGTACTTC
TRBV4-2	15	NA	TRBJ2-7	NA	CASSHAADSGYEQYF	TGTGCCAGCAGCCATGCCGCGGACTCGGGCTACGAGCAGTACTTC
TRBV7-2	13	NA	TRBJ2-7	NA	CASSLNPSYEQYF	TGTGCCAGCAGCTTAAACCCCTCCTACGAGCAGTACTTC
TRBV10-3	14	TRBD2	TRBJ2-3	NA	CAIKGSGSTDTQYF	TGTGCCATCAAGGGTAGCGGGAGTACAGATACGCAGTATTTT
TRBV7-3	17	TRBD2	TRBJ2-2	NA	CASSPHGTGRATGELFF	TGTGCCAGCAGCCCCCACGGAACCGGGAGGGCCACCGGGGAGCTGTTTTTT